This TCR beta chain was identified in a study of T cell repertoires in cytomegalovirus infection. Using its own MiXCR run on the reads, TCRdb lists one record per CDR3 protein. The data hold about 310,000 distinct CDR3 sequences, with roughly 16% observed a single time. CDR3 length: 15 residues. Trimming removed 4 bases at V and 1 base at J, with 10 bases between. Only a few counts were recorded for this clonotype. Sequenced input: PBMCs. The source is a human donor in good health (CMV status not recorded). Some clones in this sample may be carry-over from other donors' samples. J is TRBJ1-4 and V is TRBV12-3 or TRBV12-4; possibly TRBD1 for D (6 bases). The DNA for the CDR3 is TGTGCCAGCAGTTCGCAACAGGGAACTAATGAAAAACTGTTTTTT. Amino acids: CASSSQQGTNEKLFF.